The clone carrying this T cell receptor (beta chain) was seen a few times. TCRdb ran MiXCR on the 5' RACE reads and lists one entry per CDR3 protein. Found here are 450,000 to 650,000 distinct CDR3 sequences, 13% of them singletons; the top ten hold roughly an eighth. From germline, CDR1 is SEHNR and CDR2 FQNEAQ (reference sequence). This CDR3 spans 14 amino acids. This record belongs to a study of T cells after yellow fever vaccination. On the study more broadly: In the case of low-cell-number fractions, SMART-Seq v4 Ultra Low Input was used for preparation.

This receptor was taken from a man under 40 who received the YFV17D yellow fever vaccine. The rearrangement uses TRBV7-9 and TRBJ2-1, with 9 bases fitting TRBD2. The sample in question was PBMCs, obtained on the day of the yellow fever booster vaccination. The CDR3: CKVWLAGTDNEQFF. DNA for the CDR3: TGTAAGGTGTGGCTAGCGGGGACAGACAATGAGCAGTTCTTC.